These 13 T cell receptor beta chains came from one sample sequenced in a study of PD-L1 blockade in urothelial cancer. Clones were sequenced by immunoSEQ multiplex PCR, and TCRdb holds only the in-frame ones, with some missing. This table has 40,000 to 45,000 clones, roughly four fifths appearing once. The sequencing used PBMCs, collected around atezolizumab (anti-PD-L1) treatment. The receptors shown here come from a man aged 65 to 79 with urothelial cancer.

The rearrangement joins TRBV20-1 to TRBJ1-3, with D hard to call. Germline V gene lookup returns CDR1 DFQATT and CDR2 SNEGSKA (reference sequence). The V gene lost 7 bases and the J gene lost 0 bases, with 4 bases spanning the gap. This CDR3 region has 11 residues. CDR3 in amino acids: CSGGSGNTIYF. For the CDR3, the DNA is TGCAGTGGCGGCTCTGGAAACACCATATATTTT.

This chain uses TRBV19 with TRBJ2-4; D not resolved. CDR1 LNHDA and CDR2 SQIVND come from the germline V gene (reference sequence). The CDR3 runs to 12 residues. V shed 4 bases and J shed 6 bases, with 7 bases lying between them. CDR3 coding DNA: TGTGCCAGTAGTAATGGAGCAAACATTCAGTACTTC. This gives the protein CASSNGANIQYF.

The chain employs TRBV4-1 and TRBJ2-7; a weak D match, TRBD2 (5 bases). V dropped 0 bases and J dropped 7 bases, with 16 bases sitting between them. CDR1 and CDR2 from the germline V gene are MGHRA and YSYEKL. This CDR3 region has 15 residues. DNA of the CDR3: TGCGCCAGCAGCCAAGATCGCGGTCGGGGAAGGGAGCAGTACTTC. It encodes CASSQDRGRGREQYF.

This clone was recorded only once. The V and J genes are TRBV7-9 and TRBJ2-3; TRBD2 is a possible D gene (5 bases). Trimming cost V 5 bases and J 5 bases, with 8 bases left between them. The CDR3 extends over 12 amino acids. In germline, CDR1 is SEHNR, CDR2 FQNEAQ (reference sequence). For the CDR3, the DNA is TGTGCCAGCAGCCGCGCGGGAGATACGCAGTATTTT. Translation gives CASSRAGDTQYF.

The CDR3: CASSLGQGRYEQYF. The CDR3 DNA follows: TGTGCCAGCAGTTTAGGACAGGGGCGCTACGAGCAGTACTTC. The chain joins TRBV27 to TRBJ2-7; 9 bases line up with TRBD1. The CDR3 is made up of 14 amino acids. Germline-derived CDR1 and CDR2 are MNHEY and SMNVEV (reference sequence). V dropped 2 bases and J dropped 3; count of bases not matched to a gene: 2.

V usage is TRBV11-3 and J usage is TRBJ2-3, with TRBD1 identical over 7 bases. Trimming at V came to 5 bases and at J to 2 bases, leaving 4 bases not matched to a gene. In germline, CDR1 is SGHNT, CDR2 YENEEA. This CDR3 spans 14 amino acids. The CDR3: CASSTGQPTDTQYF. The CDR3 DNA reads as TGTGCCAGCAGCACGGGACAGCCCACAGATACGCAGTATTTT.

The V gene is TRBV5-5, the J gene TRBJ2-7; possibly TRBD2 for D (5 bases). CDR1 and CDR2 (germline): SGHKS, YYEKEE (reference sequence). V lost 6 bases and J 6 bases, leaving 16 bases between the germline ends. CDR3 size: 13 residues. CDR3: CASTSNPEGEQYF. DNA of the CDR3: TGTGCCAGCACCTCTAACCCCGAGGGCGAGCAGTACTTC.

This chain uses TRBV28 with TRBJ2-5, with 10 bases that match TRBD2. In germline, CDR1 is MDHEN, CDR2 SYDVKM. V shed 7 bases, J shed 4 bases, and the junction held 12 bases outside the gene matches. This CDR3 contains 16 residues. The CDR3 sequence: CASTRGSLAGAETQYF. In DNA form, the CDR3 reads TGTGCCAGCACCCGAGGATCCCTAGCGGGAGCAGAGACCCAGTACTTC.

The chain joins TRBV9 to TRBJ1-1, with D hard to call. V lost 4 bases and J lost 5, with 15 bases in between. The CDR3 has 14 amino acids. From germline, CDR1 is SGDLS and CDR2 YYNGEE. The CDR3, as DNA: TGTGCCAGCAGCCCGGGGAGTTCGGGTACTGAAGCTTTCTTT. As protein: CASSPGSSGTEAFF.

The V gene is TRBV6-1, the J gene TRBJ1-6, with D unclear. This CDR3 region has 13 residues. The V and J ends lost 2 bases and 15 bases respectively, with 14 bases between them. Germline V gives CDR1 MNHNS, CDR2 SASEGT. CDR3 sequence (DNA): TGTGCCAGCAGTGAATATGAAGGAGGAAACCTCCACTTT. Protein sequence: CASSEYEGGNLHF.

This chain connects TRBV27 to TRBJ1-5; TRBD1 aligns across 7 bases. Germline CDR1 is MNHEY and CDR2 is SMNVEV (reference sequence). The CDR3 extends over 16 amino acids. The V and J ends lost 5 bases and 2 bases, in that order; junction bases with no gene match: 9. CDR3 sequence (DNA): TGTGCCAGCAGTGTTCAGGGGGTCAGGGGCAATCAGCCCCAGCATTTT. This encodes CASSVQGVRGNQPQHF.

The V and J genes are TRBV7-9 and TRBJ1-2; D may be TRBD1 (5 bases). CDR1 and CDR2 from the germline V gene are SEHNR and FQNEAQ (reference sequence). Deletions cut 3 bases from V and 8 bases from J, with 16 bases between. The CDR3 totals 14 residues. The CDR3 region is CASSFGGGPGGYTF. The CDR3 DNA sequence: TGTGCCAGCAGCTTCGGGGGGGGTCCGGGCGGCTACACCTTC.

The chain carries TRBV4-3 and TRBJ1-3, with TRBD1 as a possible D gene (6 bases). Germline CDR1 and CDR2: LGHNA and YSLEER. V gave up 2 bases and J gave up 1 base, with 15 bases separating them. The CDR3 runs to 17 residues. The DNA of the CDR3 is TGCGCCAGCAGCCAATCCGCGGGGGGGCTGTCTGGAAACACCATATATTTT. Its protein product is CASSQSAGGLSGNTIYF.